Listed here are 18 T cell receptor beta chains from one sample, sequenced in a study of blood T cell repertoires in COVID-19. TCRdb's copy holds only in-frame clones and misses some; the assay was immunoSEQ multiplex PCR. This sample has roughly 83,000 clones, with approximately 86% found just once. The sample consisted of peripheral blood. These receptor sequences come from a man older than 75 with active or convalescent COVID-19.

This sequence joins TRBV5-1 and TRBJ1-4, with 7 bases matching TRBD1. Germline lookup yields CDR1 SGHRS and CDR2 YFSETQ. The CDR3 spans 17 residues. The J segment lost 1 base and the V segment lost 7 bases, leaving 13 bases of the junction unmatched. CDR3 protein: CASCLLGQPKTNEKLFF. The CDR3 DNA sequence: TGCGCCAGCTGCCTCCTGGGACAGCCTAAAACTAATGAAAAACTGTTTTTT.

The chain recombines TRBV19 with TRBJ1-5, with D tentatively TRBD1 (5 bases). This CDR3 region has 14 residues. V was pared by 5 bases and J by 6 bases, with 14 bases between. CDR1 is LNHDA and CDR2 is SQIVND in the germline V gene (reference sequence). The CDR3 sequence is CASSDRPTGQPQHF. The CDR3 nucleotides read TGTGCCAGTAGTGATCGGCCTACAGGTCAGCCCCAGCATTTT.

The rearrangement joins TRBV19 to TRBJ1-3; D ambiguous. The CDR3 has 14 amino acids. Trimming removed 2 bases at V and 4 bases at J, with 9 bases between. Germline V gene data show CDR1 as LNHDA and CDR2 as SQIVND (reference sequence). The CDR3 loop is CASSITGIGNTIYF. The DNA of the CDR3 is TGTGCCAGTAGTATAACGGGGATCGGAAACACCATATATTTT.

This clone was observed a single time. V usage is TRBV25-1 and J usage is TRBJ1-3; D is undetermined. V shed 4 bases and J shed 2 bases, with 6 bases lying between them. This CDR3 region has 13 residues. CDR1 is MGHDK and CDR2 is SYGVNS in the germline V gene. Here the CDR3 DNA reads TGTGCCAGCAGTGTCACTGCTGGAAACACCATATATTTT. Its protein product is CASSVTAGNTIYF.

The rearrangement joins TRBV28 to TRBJ2-7; 7 bases agree with TRBD1. The CDR3 totals 12 residues. Germline CDR1 reads MDHEN; CDR2 reads SYDVKM. V shed 2 bases, J shed 6 bases, and the junction held 1 base outside the gene matches. In nucleotides, the CDR3 is TGTGCCAGCAGTTTAACAGGGGCCGAGCAGTACGTC. Translation gives CASSLTGAEQYV.

V is TRBV12-3 or TRBV12-4 and J is TRBJ1-1; 8 bases align to TRBD1. This CDR3 region has 13 residues. After removal of 5 bases from V and 12 bases from J, the junction contained 11 bases not matched to a gene. CDR3 nucleotide sequence: TGTGCCAGCAGTACTCGTCGGACAGGGACAACTTTCTTT. This gives the protein CASSTRRTGTTFF.

This clone was picked up one time. This chain uses TRBV5-1 with TRBJ1-4, with TRBD1 matching 7 bases. V was clipped by 4 bases and J by 7 bases; unmatched bases: 10. Germline V gene sequence: CDR1 SGHRS, CDR2 YFSETQ. This CDR3 has 15 amino acids. The CDR3 DNA is TGCGCCAGCAGCACTTTCGGGACAGAGGGTGAAAAACTGTTTTTT. Translated: CASSTFGTEGEKLFF.

The chain combines TRBV10-3 with TRBJ1-3; perhaps TRBD1 as D (5 bases). Germline V CDR1 and CDR2: ENHRY, SYGVKD. The CDR3 totals 13 residues. V dropped 0 bases and J dropped 9 bases, with 9 bases sitting between them. This chain's CDR3 is CAISESQGGTIYF. In nucleotides, the CDR3 is TGTGCCATCAGTGAGTCGCAGGGTGGCACCATATATTTT.

The chain has TRBV7-3 and TRBJ2-1, with D possibly being TRBD2 (6 bases). Trimming left V 0 bases short and J 6 bases short, with 9 bases between. The germline V gene encodes CDR1 SGHTA and CDR2 FQGTGA. The CDR3 runs 14 residues. The CDR3 DNA reads TGTGCCAGCAGCTTAACACTAGCCTCCAATGAGCAGTTCTTC. Its translation: CASSLTLASNEQFF.

About this clone itself: This sample includes further DNA sequences coding for the same CDR3. The chain recombines TRBV19 with TRBJ1-1, with 7 bases aligning to TRBD1. Germline loops: CDR1 LNHDA, CDR2 SQIVND (reference sequence). V gave up 5 bases and J gave up 1 base; unmatched junction bases: 1. The CDR3 extends over 13 amino acids. CDR3 coding DNA: TGTGCCAGTAGTTACAGGGGGAACACTGAAGCTTTCTTT. This sequence encodes CASSYRGNTEAFF.

The chain joins TRBV19 to TRBJ1-5; TRBD1 might be the D (5 bases). In germline, CDR1 is LNHDA, CDR2 SQIVND (reference sequence). Trimming pared 4 bases from V and 6 bases from J, leaving 7 bases between. The CDR3 has 12 amino acids. CDR3 coding DNA: TGTGCCAGTAGTAACGGGGGTCAGCCCCAGCATTTT. Its translation is CASSNGGQPQHF. Using reference TRBV19 and TRBJ1-5 for the parts outside the CDR3, the full variable domain is DGGITQSPKYLFRKEGQNVTLSCEQNLNHDAMYWYRQDPGQGLRLIYYSQIVNDFQKGDIAEGYSVSREKKESFPLTVTSAQKNPTAFYLCASSNGGQPQHFGDGTRLSIL.

The V call is TRBV24-1, the J call TRBJ1-5; D might be TRBD1 (6 bases). This CDR3 region has 12 residues. The V gene lost 6 bases and the J gene lost 5 bases, with 7 bases spanning the gap. Germline loops: CDR1 KGHDR, CDR2 SFDVKD. CDR3 in DNA: TGTGCCACCAGTAAGGGGGATCAGCCCCAGCATTTT. It is translated as CATSKGDQPQHF.

The chain employs TRBV11-2 and TRBJ2-5, with 8 bases matching TRBD2. CDR1 SGHAT and CDR2 FQNNGV come from the germline V gene. The V gene end was trimmed by 2 bases and the J gene end by 7 bases; junction bases not matched to a gene: 12. CDR3 length: 16 residues. CDR3 sequence reads: CASSLSPGLARGTQYF. Written as DNA, the CDR3 is TGTGCCAGCAGCTTAAGCCCAGGACTAGCCCGAGGGACCCAGTACTTC. Full variable domain (rest looked up from reference TRBV11-2 and TRBJ2-5): EAGVAQSPRYKIIEKRQSVAFWCNPISGHATLYWYQQILGQGPKLLIQFQNNGVVDDSQLPKDRFSAERLKGVDSTLKIQPAKLEDSAVYLCASSLSPGLARGTQYFGPGTRLLVL.

The chain recombines TRBV5-1 with TRBJ1-2; D call uncertain. V was clipped by 5 bases and J by 3 bases, with 8 bases between them. Germline V gene sequence: CDR1 SGHRS, CDR2 YFSETQ. The CDR3 is 12 amino acids. The CDR3 nucleotides read TGCGCCAGCAGACGGGAGGACTATGGCTACACCTTC. It is translated as CASRREDYGYTF.

This sequence joins TRBV18 and TRBJ1-2, with D perhaps matching TRBD1 (5 bases). Germline-derived CDR1 and CDR2 are KGHSH and LQKENI. Trimming took off 2 bases at V and 6 bases at J, with 10 bases between the two ends. The CDR3 runs to 13 residues. The CDR3 DNA sequence: TGTGCCAGCTCACCAAGACCACAGGATGGCTACACCTTC. Translated: CASSPRPQDGYTF. The variable domain in full, with the rest retrieved from reference TRBV18 and TRBJ1-2, is NAGVMQNPRHLVRRRGQEARLRCSPMKGHSHVYWYRQLPEEGLKFMVYLQKENIIDESGMPKERFSAEFPKEGPSILRIQQVVRGDSAAYFCASSPRPQDGYTFGSGTRLTVV.

This chain links TRBV11-3 with TRBJ1-1; D is uncertain. V lost 5 bases to trimming and J lost 11 bases, with 12 bases between them. The germline gives CDR1 SGHNT, CDR2 YENEEA. CDR3 length: 11 amino acids. The CDR3 loop reads CASSVGRLAFF. CDR3 sequence (DNA): TGTGCCAGCAGCGTCGGGAGGTTGGCTTTCTTT.

J is TRBJ2-7 and V is TRBV7-2; a possible D gene is TRBD1 (5 bases). Germline V gene lookup returns CDR1 SGHTA and CDR2 FQGNSA. The CDR3 is made up of 13 amino acids. Trimming removed 5 bases at V and 2 bases at J, with 10 bases between. CDR3 sequence: CASSATAPYEQYV. The CDR3 nucleotides read TGTGCCAGCAGCGCGACAGCTCCCTACGAGCAGTACGTC.

The rearrangement links TRBV19 to TRBJ2-2, with D possibly TRBD2 on 5 matching bases. The germline V and J ends were trimmed by 7 bases and 1 base, with 7 bases remaining between them. CDR1 is LNHDA and CDR2 is SQIVND in the germline V gene (reference sequence). The CDR3 covers 13 residues. The CDR3 bases are TGTGCCAGTAAGAGGGAGAACACCGGGGAGCTGTTTTTT. Protein product: CASKRENTGELFF.